The 23 T cell receptor beta chains below were found in one sample sequenced in a study of blood T cell repertoires in COVID-19. TCRdb's table, derived via immunoSEQ multiplex PCR, lists solely in-frame clones and lacks some. Of 150,000 to 200,000 clones listed, roughly three quarters were seen once; the top ten hold 17%. The sequenced sample was PBMCs or T cells enriched from blood (not recorded which). The receptors originated from a woman aged 50 to 60 with acute COVID-19.

The genes are TRBV25-1 and TRBJ1-4; the match to TRBD1 covers 10 bases. From germline, CDR1 is MGHDK and CDR2 SYGVNS. The V gene end was trimmed by 3 bases and the J gene end by 4 bases; junction bases not matched to a gene: 8. The CDR3 length is 17 residues. CDR3 region: CASSDHPGQGNNEKLFF. CDR3 in DNA: TGTGCCAGCAGTGACCACCCGGGACAGGGGAATAATGAAAAACTGTTTTTT. The entire variable domain, with the rest obtained from reference TRBV25-1 and TRBJ1-4, is as follows: EADIYQTPRYLVIGTGKKITLECSQTMGHDKMYWYQQDPGMELHLIHYSYGVNSTEKGDLSSESTVSRIRTEHFPLTLESARPSHTSQYLCASSDHPGQGNNEKLFFGSGTQLSVL.

This clone has a handful of counts. The V and J genes are TRBV19 and TRBJ2-1, with 11 bases fitting TRBD2. The trim removed 5 bases at V and 4 bases at J, leaving 7 bases unmatched. Germline assignment: CDR1 LNHDA and CDR2 SQIVND (reference sequence). CDR3 length equals 16 residues. This CDR3 reads CASSDSGGVVYNEQFF. The CDR3 DNA sequence: TGTGCCAGTAGTGATAGCGGGGGGGTCGTTTACAATGAGCAGTTCTTC.

This chain links TRBV7-2 with TRBJ2-2; the D gene is possibly TRBD2 (7 bases). Germline V CDR1 and CDR2: SGHTA, FQGNSA. The CDR3 runs 16 residues. V was cut by 5 bases and J by 5 bases, with 18 bases left in between. CDR3 residues: CASSPGGLLQTGELFF. The CDR3 DNA reads as TGTGCCAGCAGCCCGGGGGGCCTCTTGCAGACCGGGGAGCTGTTTTTT.

The rearrangement uses TRBV18 and TRBJ1-3, with 9 bases identical to TRBD1. Per germline, CDR1 KGHSH and CDR2 LQKENI. V dropped 5 bases and J dropped 0; count of bases not matched to a gene: 11. The CDR3 length is 18 residues. CDR3 sequence (DNA): TGTGCCAGCTCATCAAACCCGACAGGGGGAAGCTCTGGAAACACCATATATTTT. It translates to CASSSNPTGGSSGNTIYF.

This clone was counted once. The chain is built from TRBV14 and TRBJ2-5; 7 bases line up with TRBD1. The J segment lost 7 bases and the V segment lost 1 base, leaving 6 bases of the junction unmatched. CDR3 length equals 14 residues. CDR1 and CDR2 (germline): SGHDN, FVKESK. CDR3 protein: CASSQVDRVGTQYF. The CDR3, as DNA: TGTGCCAGCAGCCAAGTCGACAGGGTTGGGACCCAGTACTTC.

This sequence joins TRBV7-8 and TRBJ2-3; 8 nucleotides match TRBD2. Trimming removed 2 bases from V and 5 bases from J; junction bases left unmatched: 9. The CDR3 sequence is 16 residues long. In germline, CDR1 is SGHVS, CDR2 FQNEAQ. The chain's CDR3 is CASSLPRGGVRDTQYF. CDR3 in DNA: TGTGCCAGCAGCTTACCACGGGGGGGAGTTAGAGATACGCAGTATTTT.

V usage is TRBV5-1 and J usage is TRBJ1-5, with D hard to call. The V end lost 9 bases, the J end lost 2 bases, and 24 bases lay between the germline ends. CDR1 is SGHRS, CDR2 YFSETQ, per germline. The CDR3 is 17 residues long. The DNA of the CDR3 is TGCGCCAACAAACCCCCGGAGAGTGGTCGCGGCAATCAGCCCCAGCATTTT. This codes for CANKPPESGRGNQPQHF.

The J gene is TRBJ2-3, the V gene TRBV5-1; 9 bases fit TRBD2. The V segment lost 4 bases and the J segment 5 bases; nucleotides outside the gene matches: 14. Germline CDR1 is SGHRS and CDR2 is YFSETQ. The CDR3 sequence is 17 residues long. The CDR3 spells CASSLFPGGGAEDTQYF. CDR3 coding DNA: TGCGCCAGCAGCCTGTTCCCGGGCGGGGGGGCCGAAGATACGCAGTATTTT.

This clone was picked up one time. The rearrangement links TRBV19 to TRBJ1-5, with 11 bases matching TRBD1. V lost 8 bases, J lost 2 bases, and 2 bases stayed unmatched. Germline values: CDR1 LNHDA, CDR2 SQIVND (reference sequence). The CDR3 is 14 amino acids. CDR3 amino acids: CASGQGAGNQPQHF. CDR3 bases: TGTGCCAGTGGACAGGGGGCGGGCAATCAGCCCCAGCATTTT.

This clone was observed a handful of times. The DNA of the CDR3 is TGTGCCAGTAGTGGGTCACAGGGGACCACCGGGGAGCTGTTTTTT. Its translation: CASSGSQGTTGELFF. This chain links TRBV19 with TRBJ2-2, with 7 bases lining up with TRBD1. The V gene end was trimmed by 5 bases and the J gene end by 4 bases; junction bases not matched to a gene: 7. This CDR3 has 15 residues. CDR1 and CDR2 from the germline V gene are LNHDA and SQIVND (reference sequence).

The chain uses TRBV30 and TRBJ1-1; 7 bases agree with TRBD1. V dropped 2 bases and J dropped 7; count of bases not matched to a gene: 16. The CDR3 has 16 residues. CDR1 and CDR2 from the germline V gene are GTSNPN and SVGIG (reference sequence). The CDR3 DNA is TGTGCCTGGAGTACCGGGACAGATGAGGTGCTGGTTGAAGCTTTCTTT. Its translation: CAWSTGTDEVLVEAFF.

The V and J genes are TRBV12-3 or TRBV12-4 and TRBJ2-1; tentatively, D is TRBD1 (5 bases). V lost 6 bases and J lost 6, with 9 bases in between. The CDR3 length is 12 residues. In nucleotides, the CDR3 is TGTGCCAGCAGCCTAGGGGTCAATGAGCAGTTCTTC. Encoded protein: CASSLGVNEQFF.

This chain links TRBV10-3 with TRBJ2-7; no firm D call. There are 19 residues in the CDR3. V was pared by 3 bases and J by 3 bases, with 27 bases between. Germline CDR1 is ENHRY and CDR2 is SYGVKD. Here the CDR3 DNA reads TGTGCCATCAGTGAACGAAAAATCTGGGCAGACCGATTTAGCTACGAGCAGTACGTC. This codes for CAISERKIWADRFSYEQYV.

This clone has only a few counts. This chain connects TRBV6-5 to TRBJ2-2, with D tentatively TRBD2 (6 bases). CDR3 length: 15 amino acids. Germline CDR1 and CDR2: MNHEY and SVGAGI. V lost 6 bases to trimming and J lost 2 bases, with 13 bases between them. CDR3 in amino acids: CASSRGTLNTGELFF. CDR3 nucleotides: TGTGCCAGCAGCAGAGGGACTTTAAACACCGGGGAGCTGTTTTTT.

The DNA for the CDR3 is TGCGCCAGCAGCGGGGCCGGGACAGGGGTGTTTAACACTGAAGCTTTCTTT. It codes for CASSGAGTGVFNTEAFF. This chain joins TRBV5-1 and TRBJ1-1, with 10 bases aligning to TRBD1. V gave up 4 bases and J gave up 2 bases; unmatched junction bases: 11. This CDR3 has 17 amino acids. The germline V gene has CDR1 SGHRS and CDR2 YFSETQ.

The chain joins TRBV28 to TRBJ1-1; D uncertain. There are 14 residues in the CDR3. The germline V gene encodes CDR1 MDHEN and CDR2 SYDVKM. The V end was cut by 10 bases, the J end by 3 bases, with 18 bases between. CDR3 amino acids: CATEAGSHYTEAFF. In nucleotides, the CDR3 is TGTGCCACCGAGGCGGGCAGTCACTACACTGAAGCTTTCTTT.

This clone was counted a few times. This chain connects TRBV6-2 or TRBV6-3 to TRBJ2-7, with a weak D call TRBD1 (5 bases). Trimming took 5 bases from V and 4 from J, leaving 12 bases between them. The CDR3 contains 13 residues. Germline V gene data show CDR1 as MNHEY and CDR2 as SVGEGT. CDR3 in amino acids: CASSRQIPYEQYV. Written as DNA, the CDR3 is TGTGCCAGCAGTCGACAGATACCTTACGAGCAGTACGTC.

The chain joins TRBV18 to TRBJ2-3; perhaps TRBD1 as D (5 bases). The CDR3 runs to 13 residues. Looked up from germline, CDR1 is KGHSH and CDR2 is LQKENI. Trimming shortened V by 3 bases and J by 5 bases, and 9 bases separated the two germline ends. The CDR3 sequence: CASSPSGKDTQYF. CDR3 bases: TGTGCCAGCTCACCGTCAGGGAAAGATACGCAGTATTTT.

The chain combines TRBV19 with TRBJ1-6; no reliable D call. The CDR3 loop spans 17 amino acids. Trimming pared 2 bases from V and 4 bases from J, leaving 15 bases between. Germline V lookup: CDR1 LNHDA, CDR2 SQIVND (reference sequence). The CDR3 region is CASSIRSGNLYNSPLHF. DNA for the CDR3: TGTGCCAGTAGTATACGTTCCGGGAACCTGTATAATTCACCCCTCCACTTT.

The chain links TRBV5-1 to TRBJ2-5; 10 bases map to TRBD2. The ends lost 4 bases at V and 5 bases at J; junction bases unmatched: 8. Per germline, CDR1 SGHRS and CDR2 YFSETQ. CDR3 length: 15 residues. In nucleotides, the CDR3 is TGCGCCAGCAGCCCTCGGTCACTAGCGGGGGAGACCCAGTACTTC. Its protein is CASSPRSLAGETQYF. Drawing the rest from reference TRBV5-1 and TRBJ2-5, the complete variable domain is KAGVTQTPRYLIKTRGQQVTLSCSPISGHRSVSWYQQTPGQGLQFLFEYFSETQRNKGNFPGRFSGRQFSNSRSEMNVSTLELGDSALYLCASSPRSLAGETQYFGPGTRLLVL.

In its sample, this clone was seen once. The J gene is TRBJ2-3, the V gene TRBV6-4, with 12 bases lining up with TRBD2. V lost 4 bases, J lost 4 bases, and 3 bases stayed unmatched. This CDR3 is 15 amino acids long. Germline V lookup: CDR1 MRHNA, CDR2 SNTAGT. The DNA of the CDR3 is TGTGCCAGCAGTGCTAGCGGGGGGGCGTCAGATACGCAGTATTTT. Its translation: CASSASGGASDTQYF.

In its sample, this clone was seen many times. This chain uses TRBV7-2 with TRBJ2-5; D may be TRBD1 (8 bases). Trimming took 5 bases from V and 2 from J, leaving 18 bases between them. The CDR3 sequence is 16 residues long. The germline gives CDR1 SGHTA, CDR2 FQGNSA. CDR3 sequence reads: CASSPYRGGLQETQYF. For the CDR3, the DNA is TGTGCCAGCAGCCCCTACAGGGGGGGCCTACAAGAGACCCAGTACTTC.

The rearrangement links TRBV2 to TRBJ1-2; unclear D gene. CDR1 is SNHLY, CDR2 FYNNEI, per germline. This CDR3 is 13 amino acids long. The V and J ends lost 7 bases and 5 bases respectively, with 14 bases between them. The CDR3 coding sequence is TGTGCCAGCACTGCCGAGGGCCAGTATGGCTACACCTTC. Protein sequence: CASTAEGQYGYTF.